The rows below give T cell receptor beta chains drawn from one sample of a study of regulatory T cells in long-lasting Graves disease. Each CDR3 protein is one row after TCRdb ran MiXCR on the multiplex PCR reads. The sample holds over 200,000 distinct CDR3 sequences, around 18% seen once. This sample also belongs to another study, concerning T cells in Graves' hyperthyroidism and ophthalmopathy.

The source material was peripheral blood mononuclear cells (PBMCs), sampled at new diagnosis, from a patient treated with antithyroid drugs. Source of these receptors: a woman in her 30s with Graves disease. Each CDR3 is given with its conserved first and last residue. Fields, in order: D gene, V gene, J gene, clone size, CDR3 length, CDR3 protein, CDR3 DNA. A D gene is named only where the DNA matches it firmly. The listing skips clone size in some rows; elsewhere it reads once, few, many or a size class.

TRBD1	TRBV27	TRBJ1-5	many	17	CASSTGRGLAGNQPQHF	TGTGCCAGCAGCACCGGCAGGGGGCTGGCCGGCAATCAGCCCCAGCATTTT
TRBD1	TRBV20-1	TRBJ1-1	NA	13	CSARRTGGTEAFF	TGCAGTGCTAGGAGGACAGGGGGAACTGAAGCTTTCTTT
TRBD2	TRBV20-1	TRBJ2-3	NA	14	CSAKTSGSTDTQYF	TGCAGTGCAAAGACTAGCGGAAGCACAGATACGCAGTATTTT
TRBD2	TRBV6-1	TRBJ2-1	NA	16	CASRSGLAGGSNEQFF	TGTGCCAGCAGGAGCGGACTAGCGGGGGGATCCAATGAGCAGTTCTTC
NA	TRBV3-1	TRBJ1-3	many	14	CASTGGPAGNTIYF	TGTGCCAGCACTGGGGGGCCTGCTGGAAACACCATATATTTT
TRBD2	TRBV20-1	TRBJ2-5	many	12	CSPSGFQETQYF	TGCAGTCCTAGCGGGTTTCAAGAGACCCAGTACTTC
NA	TRBV29-1	TRBJ1-4	few	13	CSVGDFRNEKLFF	TGCAGCGTAGGGGATTTTCGTAATGAAAAACTGTTTTTT
NA	TRBV18	TRBJ1-6	many	13	CASSPTRDSPLHF	TGTGCCAGCTCACCGACCCGGGATTCACCCCTCCACTTT
NA	TRBV4-1	TRBJ1-2	NA	13	CASSSTGVGGYTF	TGCGCCAGCAGCTCGACGGGGGTGGGTGGCTACACCTTC
TRBD1	TRBV7-2	TRBJ2-5	many	14	CASSPQGIQETQYF	TGTGCCAGCAGCCCACAGGGGATACAAGAGACCCAGTACTTC
NA	TRBV5-5	TRBJ1-4	NA	13	CASTGTNDLRLFF	TGTGCCAGCACCGGGACCAACGATCTGAGACTGTTTTTT
TRBD1	TRBV9	TRBJ2-2	NA	16	CASSSGQGTVTGELFF	TGTGCCAGCAGCTCCGGACAGGGGACGGTAACCGGGGAGCTGTTTTTT
NA	TRBV5-1	TRBJ2-6	many	18	CASSWRAGAEPGANVLTF	TGCGCCAGCAGCTGGAGGGCAGGGGCGGAGCCTGGGGCCAACGTCCTGACTTTC
NA	TRBV27	TRBJ2-7	many	12	CASRGRIHEQYF	TGTGCCAGCAGGGGGAGAATCCACGAGCAGTACTTC
NA	TRBV19	TRBJ2-1	many	14	CASSTFLGPHEQFF	TGTGCCAGTAGTACTTTCCTAGGACCTCATGAGCAGTTCTTC
TRBD1	TRBV2	TRBJ1-5	NA	15	CASGGQAPRNQPQHF	TGTGCCAGCGGGGGACAGGCCCCGAGGAATCAGCCCCAGCATTTT
TRBD1	TRBV6-4	TRBJ1-1	many	17	CASSYLRRGLGDTEAFF	TGTGCCAGCAGTTACCTAAGAAGGGGGCTCGGGGACACTGAAGCTTTCTTT
NA	TRBV20-1	TRBJ2-1	NA	16	CSAPQGGTSSYNEQFF	TGCAGTGCTCCCCAAGGGGGGACCAGCTCCTACAATGAGCAGTTCTTC
TRBD1	TRBV12-3/TRBV12-4	TRBJ1-2	many	15	CASSSRDSDLDGYTF	TGTGCCAGCAGTTCCCGGGACAGTGACCTCGATGGCTACACCTTC
TRBD1	TRBV2	TRBJ2-5	many	13	CASSPRGPETQYF	TGTGCCAGCAGTCCCAGGGGGCCAGAGACCCAGTACTTC
TRBD1	TRBV5-5	TRBJ1-5	few	14	CASRGTGINQPQHF	TGTGCCAGCCGCGGGACAGGGATAAATCAGCCCCAGCATTTT
NA	TRBV28	TRBJ1-1	NA	15	CASALWTRGDTEAFF	TGTGCCAGCGCCCTTTGGACGCGGGGCGACACTGAAGCTTTCTTT
NA	TRBV3-1	TRBJ1-1	many	14	CASSHGRVNTEAFF	TGTGCCAGCAGCCACGGACGGGTGAACACTGAAGCTTTCTTT
NA	TRBV7-2	TRBJ1-4	many	14	CASSLEVSPIQLFF	TGTGCCAGCAGCTTAGAGGTCAGCCCAATCCAACTGTTTTTT
NA	TRBV20-1	TRBJ1-4	many	15	CSAKNREGLNEKLFF	TGCAGTGCTAAAAACAGGGAGGGTTTGAATGAAAAACTGTTTTTT
TRBD1	TRBV7-9	TRBJ1-4	many	14	CASSLRDRDEKLFF	TGTGCCAGCAGCCTCCGGGACAGGGATGAAAAACTGTTTTTT
NA	TRBV28	TRBJ2-4	few	15	CASSPTGLAKNIQYF	TGTGCCAGCAGCCCGACAGGACTAGCCAAAAACATTCAGTACTTC
NA	TRBV6-2/TRBV6-3	TRBJ1-2	many	16	CASSPVWGRTDYGYTF	TGTGCCAGCAGCCCGGTCTGGGGACGTACGGACTATGGCTACACCTTC
TRBD1	TRBV2	TRBJ1-5	NA	12	CASGTGDQPQHF	TGTGCCAGCGGCACAGGGGACCAGCCCCAGCATTTT
NA	TRBV12-3/TRBV12-4	TRBJ2-1	many	16	CASRNLAVSSYNEQFF	TGTGCCAGCAGGAACTTAGCGGTAAGCTCCTACAATGAGCAGTTCTTC
TRBD2	TRBV24-1	TRBJ2-2	NA	17	CATSGNSGGWNTGELFF	TGTGCCACCAGTGGTAATAGCGGGGGATGGAACACCGGGGAGCTGTTTTTT
NA	TRBV19	TRBJ1-1	many	14	CASSIYGTNTEAFF	TGTGCCAGTAGTATTTATGGGACGAACACTGAAGCTTTCTTT
TRBD1	TRBV12-5	TRBJ1-6	NA	16	CASGLSRDRYNSPLHF	TGTGCTAGTGGCCTTTCCCGGGACAGATACAATTCACCCCTCCACTTT
NA	TRBV19	TRBJ1-2	many	12	CASRFDTYGYTF	TGTGCCAGTAGGTTCGACACCTATGGCTACACCTTC
TRBD1	TRBV19	TRBJ1-1	many	15	CASSKGRGQNTEAFF	TGTGCCAGTAGTAAGGGGAGGGGGCAGAACACTGAAGCTTTCTTT